These T cell receptor beta chains were read from a single sample in a study of T cell repertoires in aging, cancer and after chemotherapy. From the multiplex PCR reads, TCRdb called clonotypes with MiXCR, one entry per CDR3 protein. Seen here are approximately 11,000 distinct CDR3 sequences, approximately 29% observed once, and the top ten hold about 19%. Sequenced input: blood. The receptors here all came from a human donor in good health. The donor label of this sample is uncertain. The CDR3 runs from the conserved cysteine through the conserved F or W. D genes are given only for firm matches. Only some rows state a clone size, as once, few, many or a class for expanded clones.

V gene: TRBV7-2; D gene: TRBD2; clone size: -; J gene: TRBJ2-1; CDR3 protein: CASSLGGGTSSTEQFF; CDR3 DNA: TGTGCCAGCAGCTTAGGGGGGGGGACTAGTTCCACTGAGCAGTTCTTC
V gene: TRBV20-1; D gene: TRBD1; clone size: -; J gene: TRBJ1-6; CDR3 protein: CSASLAGQINSPLHF; CDR3 DNA: TGCAGTGCTAGCTTAGCGGGACAGATTAATTCACCCCTCCACTTT
V gene: TRBV29-1; D gene: -; clone size: medium-sized; J gene: TRBJ2-7; CDR3 protein: CSALGTHRDEQYF; CDR3 DNA: TGCAGCGCCCTCGGGACCCACAGGGATGAGCAGTACTTC
V gene: TRBV18; D gene: -; clone size: medium-sized; J gene: TRBJ2-6; CDR3 protein: CASSPPPDGSAGANVLTF; CDR3 DNA: TGTGCCAGCTCACCACCACCGGACGGCTCAGCGGGGGCCAACGTCCTGACTTTC
V gene: TRBV6-5; D gene: -; clone size: few; J gene: TRBJ1-3; CDR3 protein: CASSYSGTRGNSGNTIYF; CDR3 DNA: TGTGCCAGCAGTTACTCCGGGACAAGGGGCAACTCTGGAAACACCATATATTTT
V gene: TRBV5-5; D gene: -; clone size: -; J gene: TRBJ1-1; CDR3 protein: CASSLALNTEAFF; CDR3 DNA: TGCGCCAGCAGCTTGGCACTGAACACTGAAGCTTTCTTT
V gene: TRBV6-5; D gene: TRBD1; clone size: -; J gene: TRBJ2-3; CDR3 protein: CASSRDSFNPFLQYF; CDR3 DNA: TGTGCCAGCAGTCGGGACAGCTTTAACCCCTTTTTGCAGTATTTT
V gene: TRBV19; D gene: -; clone size: -; J gene: TRBJ2-1; CDR3 protein: CASHLSGIHYNEQFF; CDR3 DNA: TGTGCCAGCCATCTCTCGGGGATCCATTACAATGAGCAGTTCTTC
V gene: TRBV20-1; D gene: TRBD1; clone size: -; J gene: TRBJ2-2; CDR3 protein: CSARDGTGDTGELFF; CDR3 DNA: TGCAGTGCTAGAGATGGGACAGGGGACACCGGGGAGCTGTTTTTT
V gene: TRBV12-3/TRBV12-4; D gene: -; clone size: -; J gene: TRBJ1-5; CDR3 protein: CASSLSAVRVVEQAIYQPQHF; CDR3 DNA: TGTGCCAGCAGTTTGAGTGCGGTACGCGTTGTAGAGCAAGCGATATATCAGCCCCAGCATTTT
V gene: TRBV19; D gene: TRBD1; clone size: few; J gene: TRBJ1-5; CDR3 protein: CASRDREGQPQHF; CDR3 DNA: TGTGCCAGCAGAGACAGGGAAGGTCAGCCCCAGCATTTT
V gene: TRBV13; D gene: TRBD2; clone size: medium-sized; J gene: TRBJ2-5; CDR3 protein: CASSSGTSARETQYF; CDR3 DNA: TGTGCCAGCAGCTCTGGGACTAGCGCCCGAGAGACCCAGTACTTC
V gene: TRBV6-5; D gene: TRBD2; clone size: -; J gene: TRBJ2-7; CDR3 protein: CASTKREGYEQYF; CDR3 DNA: TGTGCCAGCACAAAGCGGGAGGGGTACGAGCAGTACTTC
V gene: TRBV20-1; D gene: -; clone size: -; J gene: TRBJ1-1; CDR3 protein: CSAVSDGNTEAFF; CDR3 DNA: TGCAGTGCTGTCTCGGACGGGAACACTGAAGCTTTCTTT
V gene: TRBV5-1; D gene: -; clone size: few; J gene: TRBJ2-2; CDR3 protein: CASSWRGEGSGELFF; CDR3 DNA: TGCGCCAGCAGCTGGCGGGGAGAAGGCTCCGGGGAGCTGTTTTTT
V gene: TRBV12-3/TRBV12-4; D gene: TRBD2; clone size: -; J gene: TRBJ2-1; CDR3 protein: CASSFGGREANEQFF; CDR3 DNA: TGTGCCAGCAGTTTTGGTGGGCGGGAGGCCAATGAGCAGTTCTTC
V gene: TRBV6-5; D gene: TRBD1; clone size: -; J gene: TRBJ2-3; CDR3 protein: CASSEYGTGSTDTQYF; CDR3 DNA: TGTGCCAGCAGTGAGTATGGGACAGGTAGCACAGATACGCAGTATTTT
V gene: TRBV12-3/TRBV12-4; D gene: TRBD1; clone size: few; J gene: TRBJ1-6; CDR3 protein: CASTRTGGIYNSPLHF; CDR3 DNA: TGTGCCAGCACCAGGACAGGGGGCATCTATAATTCACCCCTCCACTTT
V gene: TRBV19; D gene: TRBD2; clone size: medium-sized; J gene: TRBJ2-1; CDR3 protein: CASRGAAGGPNEQFF; CDR3 DNA: TGTGCCAGTAGAGGAGCTGCGGGAGGGCCCAATGAGCAGTTCTTC
V gene: TRBV6-5; D gene: -; clone size: -; J gene: TRBJ1-1; CDR3 protein: CASSYFQGAAFF; CDR3 DNA: TGTGCCAGCAGTTACTTCCAAGGGGCGGCTTTCTTT
V gene: TRBV5-5; D gene: -; clone size: -; J gene: TRBJ2-5; CDR3 protein: CASSSPRTQAVWTKYF; CDR3 DNA: TGTGCCAGCAGCTCTCCTAGGACACAGGCCGTTTGGACCAAGTACTTC
V gene: TRBV7-2; D gene: TRBD1; clone size: -; J gene: TRBJ1-1; CDR3 protein: CARTRDSGTPRGRRDGTEAFF; CDR3 DNA: TGTGCCAGAACCCGAGATTCCGGGACCCCGAGGGGGCGAAGGGATGGCACTGAAGCTTTCTTT